The 8 T cell receptor beta chains reported below all come from one sample, sequenced in a study of cytomegalovirus exposure and HLA in healthy donors (TCRdb year 2017). Library preparation employed the immunoSEQ multiplex PCR assay. A mixture of 60 forward primers for TCR Vbeta segments and 13 reverse primers for TCR Jbeta segments was used in the multiplex PCR. What TCRdb holds here is the immuneACCESS table cut down to in-frame rearrangements. Part of the clones is not present; checked against another copy, under half of the missing clones reflect an unresolved V gene, and the others are unexplained. For this sample there are 100,000 to 150,000 clones; about 68% appear just once. The ten largest clones represent under 5% of the sample. Sequencing input: PBMCs. These receptors came from a man in his forties or fifties in good health and CMV-seropositive.

V usage is TRBV7-2 and J usage is TRBJ2-7, with 10 positions matching TRBD1. The germline CDR1 and CDR2 sequences are SGHTA and FQGNSA. This CDR3 is built from 16 residues. V was clipped by 4 bases and J by 6 bases; unmatched bases: 12. In nucleotides, the CDR3 is TGTGCCAGCAGCTCTAGGGTCGGGACAGGGGCGGGCGAGCAGTACTTC. It is translated as CASSSRVGTGAGEQYF.

This clone came up once. This chain uses TRBV25-1 with TRBJ1-1, with D unresolved. Deletions cut 4 bases from V and 2 bases from J, with 5 bases between. Germline loops: CDR1 MGHDK, CDR2 SYGVNS. The CDR3 contains 12 residues. CDR3 protein: CASSAGNTEAFF. As DNA, the CDR3 is TGTGCCAGCAGTGCGGGTAACACTGAAGCTTTCTTT.

This chain uses TRBV7-6 with TRBJ1-1; a weak D match, TRBD1 (6 bases). V was trimmed by 1 base and J by 6 bases, leaving 12 bases between them. Germline values: CDR1 SGHVS, CDR2 FNYEAQ. The CDR3 covers 14 residues. CDR3 sequence: CASSLVQGSAEAFF. CDR3 DNA: TGTGCCAGCAGCTTAGTACAGGGTTCGGCTGAAGCTTTCTTT.

This clone was detected only a few times. The chain combines TRBV5-4 with TRBJ2-5; D is uncertain. This CDR3 contains 13 residues. V lost 4 bases and J 0 bases, leaving 7 bases between the germline ends. Looked up from germline, CDR1 is SGHNT and CDR2 is YYREEE (reference sequence). CDR3 nucleotides: TGTGCCAGCAGCCCTACTAACCAAGAGACCCAGTACTTC. Encoded protein: CASSPTNQETQYF.

V usage is TRBV27 and J usage is TRBJ2-3; tentatively, D is TRBD2 (6 bases). V was clipped by 3 bases and J by 4 bases, with 11 bases between them. The CDR3 is 14 residues long. Germline lookup yields CDR1 MNHEY and CDR2 SMNVEV (reference sequence). CDR3 amino acids: CASSFRGRPDTQYF. The DNA of the CDR3 is TGTGCCAGCAGTTTTAGAGGGAGGCCAGATACGCAGTATTTT.

The chain carries TRBV4-1 and TRBJ2-5; D uncertain. Judging by the DNA end, TRBJ2-7 fits better; the J call may be wrong. Germline CDR1 is MGHRA and CDR2 is YSYEKL. The CDR3 has 13 residues. Written as DNA, the CDR3 is TGCGCCAGCAGCCCCCGAGATATACTCGAGCAGTACTTC. Its protein product is CASSPRDILEQYF.

Regarding this clone: A read error may account for a junction end that differs from germline. The chain joins TRBV4-1 to TRBJ1-6, with TRBD1 matching over 7 bases. Germline CDR1 reads MGHRA; CDR2 reads YSYEKL. The length of the CDR3 is 15 residues. CDR3 residues: CASSQGDRDKSPLHF. The CDR3 DNA reads as TGCGCCAGCAGCCAAGGAGACAGGGATAAATCACCCCTCCACTTT.

This chain joins TRBV10-3 and TRBJ2-2; TRBD1 is a possible D gene (6 bases). This CDR3 comprises 14 residues. Germline V gene sequence: CDR1 ENHRY, CDR2 SYGVKD. V lost 5 bases, J lost 1 base, and 8 bases lay in between. DNA for the CDR3: TGTGCCATCAGTCCGGACAGGAACACCGGGGAGCTGTTTTTT. Translated: CAISPDRNTGELFF.